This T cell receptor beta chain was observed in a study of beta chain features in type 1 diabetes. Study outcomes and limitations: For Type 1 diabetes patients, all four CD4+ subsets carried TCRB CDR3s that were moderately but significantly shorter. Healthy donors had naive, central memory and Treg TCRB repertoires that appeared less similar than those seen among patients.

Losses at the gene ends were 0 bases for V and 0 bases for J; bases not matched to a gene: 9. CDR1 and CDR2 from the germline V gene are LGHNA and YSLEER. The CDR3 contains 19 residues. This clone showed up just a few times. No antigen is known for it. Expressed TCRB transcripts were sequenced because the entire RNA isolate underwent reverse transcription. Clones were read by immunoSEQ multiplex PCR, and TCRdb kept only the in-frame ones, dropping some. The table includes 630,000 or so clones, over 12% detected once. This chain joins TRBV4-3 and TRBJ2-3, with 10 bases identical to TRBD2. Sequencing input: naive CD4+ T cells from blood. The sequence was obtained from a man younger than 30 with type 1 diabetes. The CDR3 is CASSQDPSGGLRSTDTQYF. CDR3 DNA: TGCGCCAGCAGCCAAGACCCTAGCGGGGGCCTTCGGAGCACAGATACGCAGTATTTT.